This T cell receptor beta chain was profiled in a study of PD-1 blockade in classical Hodgkin lymphoma. Findings of the study overall: The baseline diversity of complete responders showed similarity to that of newly diagnosed patients.

With regard to this clone: Antigen: not known.

With no exception, relapse followed autologous stem cell transplantation in all patients, and brentuximab vedotin exposure varied. Trimming took 4 bases from V and 5 from J, leaving 9 bases between them. Germline assignment: CDR1 SGHNT and CDR2 YYREEE (reference sequence). This CDR3 has 13 amino acids. Method: immunoSEQ multiplex PCR; TCRdb's copy keeps in-frame clones and lacks some. Altogether 75,000 to 100,000 clones are present, roughly 88% being singletons, with the ten largest covering over 9%. This clonotype originated in a human donor with classical Hodgkin lymphoma. The chain is built from TRBV5-4 and TRBJ2-2; D not certain. Sequences were derived from peripheral blood mononuclear cells (PBMCs), sampled at baseline. The CDR3 spells CASSQPRTGELFF. CDR3 sequence (DNA): TGTGCCAGCAGCCAACCGCGTACCGGGGAGCTGTTTTTT. Looking up the rest from reference TRBV5-4 and TRBJ2-2 gives the full variable domain: ETGVTQSPTHLIKTRGQQVTLRCSSQSGHNTVSWYQQALGQGPQFIFQYYREEENGRGNFPPRFSGLQFPNYSSELNVNALELDDSALYLCASSQPRTGELFFGEGSRLTVL.